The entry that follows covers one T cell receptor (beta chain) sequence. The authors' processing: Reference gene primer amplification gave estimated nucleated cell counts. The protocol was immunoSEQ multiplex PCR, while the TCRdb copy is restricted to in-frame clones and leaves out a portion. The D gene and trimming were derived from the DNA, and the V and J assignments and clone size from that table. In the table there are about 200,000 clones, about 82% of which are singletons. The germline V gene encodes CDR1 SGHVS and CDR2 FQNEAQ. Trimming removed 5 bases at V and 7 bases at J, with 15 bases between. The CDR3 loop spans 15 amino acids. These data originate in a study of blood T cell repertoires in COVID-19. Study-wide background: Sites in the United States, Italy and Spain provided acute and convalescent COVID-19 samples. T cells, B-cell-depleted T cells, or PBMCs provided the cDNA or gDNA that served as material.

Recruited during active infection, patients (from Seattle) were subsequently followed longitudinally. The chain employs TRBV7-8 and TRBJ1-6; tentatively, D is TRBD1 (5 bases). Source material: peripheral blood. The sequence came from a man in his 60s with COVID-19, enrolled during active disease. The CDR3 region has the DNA TGTGCCAGCAGCACGAGACAGACCCAAAATTCACCCCTCCACTTT. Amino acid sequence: CASSTRQTQNSPLHF.